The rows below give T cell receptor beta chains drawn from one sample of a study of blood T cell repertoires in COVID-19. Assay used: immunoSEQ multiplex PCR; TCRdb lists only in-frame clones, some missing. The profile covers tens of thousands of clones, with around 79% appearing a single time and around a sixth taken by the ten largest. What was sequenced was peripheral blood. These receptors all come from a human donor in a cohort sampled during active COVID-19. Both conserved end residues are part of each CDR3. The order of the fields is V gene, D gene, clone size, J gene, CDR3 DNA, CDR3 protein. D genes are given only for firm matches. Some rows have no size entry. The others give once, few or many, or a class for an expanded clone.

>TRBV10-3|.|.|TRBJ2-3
TGTGCCATCGCGCAGCAGGAAGGCACAGATACGCAGTATTTT
CAIAQQEGTDTQYF
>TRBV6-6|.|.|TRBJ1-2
TGTGCCAGCAGTTACTCGAGGGTGGTAGAAGAGAATGGCTACACCTTC
CASSYSRVVEENGYTF
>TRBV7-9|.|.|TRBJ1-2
TGTGCCAGCAGCTTAGTTTTGAGTTATGGCTACACCTTC
CASSLVLSYGYTF
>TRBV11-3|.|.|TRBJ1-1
TGTGCCAGCAGCTTGGGGCAGATGAACACTGAAGCTTTCTTT
CASSLGQMNTEAFF
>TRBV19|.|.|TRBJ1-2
TGTGCCAGTAGTATCCTGGACAGCCGGTACTATGGCTACACCTTC
CASSILDSRYYGYTF
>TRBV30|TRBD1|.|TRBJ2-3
TGTGCCTGGGACAGGGCAGATACGCAGTATTTT
CAWDRADTQYF
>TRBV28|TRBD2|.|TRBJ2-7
TGTGCCAGCACTCCTGGGGGGGACGGTGACTACGAGCAGTACTTC
CASTPGGDGDYEQYF
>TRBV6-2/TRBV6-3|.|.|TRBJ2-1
TGTGCCAGCAGTTACCTACACCGATCCTACGGGGATGAGCAGTTCTTC
CASSYLHRSYGDEQFF
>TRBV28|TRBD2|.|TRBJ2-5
TGTGCCAGCAGCGGACTAGCGGATGGGCAAGAGACCCAGTACTTC
CASSGLADGQETQYF
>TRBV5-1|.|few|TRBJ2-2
TGCGCCAGCAGCTTGGACAGCAGAACCGGGGAGCTGTTTTTT
CASSLDSRTGELFF
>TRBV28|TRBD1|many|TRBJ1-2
TGTGCCAGCAGTCAGGGGGCAGGATATGGCTACACCTTC
CASSQGAGYGYTF
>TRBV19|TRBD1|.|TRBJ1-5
TGTGCCAGTACAGGGGGAAGTCAGCCCCAGCATTTT
CASTGGSQPQHF
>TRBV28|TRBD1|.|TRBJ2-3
TGTGCCAGCAGTTTTGCTGACAGGGAAACAGATACGCAGTATTTT
CASSFADRETDTQYF
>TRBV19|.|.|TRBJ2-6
TGTGCCAGTAATACAGGATTAGCCAACGTCCTGACTTTC
CASNTGLANVLTF
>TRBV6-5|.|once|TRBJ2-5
TGTGCCAGCAGTCCCGGACTACCTCATCAAGAGACCCAGTACTTC
CASSPGLPHQETQYF
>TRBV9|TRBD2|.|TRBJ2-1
TGTGCCAGCAGCGTATATGGGGGGAGGGCCCTTTACAATGAGCAGTTCTTC
CASSVYGGRALYNEQFF
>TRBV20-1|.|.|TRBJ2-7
TGCAGTGCTGCCCTACAGGAGCAGTACTTC
CSAALQEQYF
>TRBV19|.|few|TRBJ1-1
TGTGCCAGTAGTATAAGTGGGTGGAGGAACACTGAAGCTTTCTTT
CASSISGWRNTEAFF
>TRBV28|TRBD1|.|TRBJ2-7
TGTGCCAGCAGTTCTACCGACAGGGGGTTATTCTACGAGCAGTACTTC
CASSSTDRGLFYEQYF
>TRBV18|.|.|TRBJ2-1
TGTGCCAGCTCACCACCTAGCGGTCTATCCTACAATGAGCAGTTCTTC
CASSPPSGLSYNEQFF
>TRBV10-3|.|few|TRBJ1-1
TGTGCCATCAGTGAAGTTTTTGGGGCCTTCTTTAACACTGAAGCTTTCTTT
CAISEVFGAFFNTEAFF
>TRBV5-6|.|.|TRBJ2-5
TGTGCCAGCAGCTTTTTCACTAGTCGCCCCCGGGAGACCCAGTACTTC
CASSFFTSRPRETQYF
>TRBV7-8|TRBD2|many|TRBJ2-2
TGTGCCAGCAGTACGGAGCGGGGGCAGAACACCGGGGAGCTGTTTTTT
CASSTERGQNTGELFF